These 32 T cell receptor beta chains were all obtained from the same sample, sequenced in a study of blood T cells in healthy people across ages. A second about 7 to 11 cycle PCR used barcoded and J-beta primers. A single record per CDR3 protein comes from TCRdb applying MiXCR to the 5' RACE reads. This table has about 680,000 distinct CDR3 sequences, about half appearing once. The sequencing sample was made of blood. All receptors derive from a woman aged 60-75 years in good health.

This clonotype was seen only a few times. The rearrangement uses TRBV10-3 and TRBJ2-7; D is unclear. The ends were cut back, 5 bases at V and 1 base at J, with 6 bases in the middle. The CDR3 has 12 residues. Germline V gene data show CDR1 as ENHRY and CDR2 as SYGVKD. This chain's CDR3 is CAISRSSYEQYF. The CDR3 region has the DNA TGTGCCATCAGTAGATCGTCCTACGAGCAGTACTTC.

The CDR3 DNA reads TGTGCCATCTCACTAGCCCCTAACAATGAGCAGTTCTTC. Amino acids: CAISLAPNNEQFF. This chain links TRBV10-3 with TRBJ2-1, with a tentative D call TRBD2 (6 bases). V lost 8 bases to trimming and J lost 5 bases, with 13 bases between them. Looked up from germline, CDR1 is ENHRY and CDR2 is SYGVKD. This CDR3 is 13 amino acids long.

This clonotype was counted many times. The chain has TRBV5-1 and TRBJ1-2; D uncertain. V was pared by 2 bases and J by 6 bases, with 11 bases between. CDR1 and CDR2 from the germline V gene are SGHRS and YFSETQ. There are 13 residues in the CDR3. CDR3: CASSFDLTHGYTF. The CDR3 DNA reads TGCGCCAGCAGCTTTGACCTCACCCATGGCTACACCTTC.

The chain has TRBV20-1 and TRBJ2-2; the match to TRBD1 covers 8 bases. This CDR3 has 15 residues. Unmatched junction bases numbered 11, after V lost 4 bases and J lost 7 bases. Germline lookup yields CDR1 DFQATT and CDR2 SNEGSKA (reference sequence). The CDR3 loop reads CSATPLDRVDGELFF. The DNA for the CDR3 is TGCAGTGCTACCCCCCTGGACAGGGTTGACGGGGAGCTGTTTTTT.

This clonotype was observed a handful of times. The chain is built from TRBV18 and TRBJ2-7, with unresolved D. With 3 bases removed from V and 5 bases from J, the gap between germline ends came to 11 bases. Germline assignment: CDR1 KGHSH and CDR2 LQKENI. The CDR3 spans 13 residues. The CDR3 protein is CASSPWTSHEQYF. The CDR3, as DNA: TGTGCCAGCTCACCCTGGACCAGCCACGAGCAGTACTTC.

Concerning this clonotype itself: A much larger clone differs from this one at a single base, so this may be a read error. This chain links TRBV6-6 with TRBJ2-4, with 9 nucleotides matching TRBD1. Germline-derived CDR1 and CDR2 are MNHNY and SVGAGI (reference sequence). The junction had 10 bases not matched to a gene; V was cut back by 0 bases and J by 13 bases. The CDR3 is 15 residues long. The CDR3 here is CASSYSEGQGGKQYF. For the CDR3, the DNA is TGTGCCAGCAGTTACTCGGAGGGACAGGGCGGCAAGCAGTACTTC.

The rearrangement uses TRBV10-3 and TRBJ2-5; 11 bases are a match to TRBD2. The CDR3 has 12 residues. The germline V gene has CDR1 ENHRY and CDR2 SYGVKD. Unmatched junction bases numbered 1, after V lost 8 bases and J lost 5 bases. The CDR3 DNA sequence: TGTGCCATCCGGACTAGCGGGGAGACCCAGTACTTC. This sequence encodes CAIRTSGETQYF.

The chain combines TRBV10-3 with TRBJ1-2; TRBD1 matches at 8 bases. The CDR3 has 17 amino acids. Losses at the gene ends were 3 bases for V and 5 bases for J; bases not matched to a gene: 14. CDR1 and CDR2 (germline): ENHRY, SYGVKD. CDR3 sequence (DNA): TGTGCCATCAGTGATCCTGGACAGGGCAGGGAGTCGTATGGCTACACCTTC. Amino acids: CAISDPGQGRESYGYTF.

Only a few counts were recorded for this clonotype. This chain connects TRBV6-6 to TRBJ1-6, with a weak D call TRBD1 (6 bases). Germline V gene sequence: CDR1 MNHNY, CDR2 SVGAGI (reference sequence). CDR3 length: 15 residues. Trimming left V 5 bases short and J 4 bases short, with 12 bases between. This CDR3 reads CASSPRGGYNSPLHF. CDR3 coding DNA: TGTGCCAGCAGTCCCCGAGGGGGTTATAATTCACCCCTCCACTTT.

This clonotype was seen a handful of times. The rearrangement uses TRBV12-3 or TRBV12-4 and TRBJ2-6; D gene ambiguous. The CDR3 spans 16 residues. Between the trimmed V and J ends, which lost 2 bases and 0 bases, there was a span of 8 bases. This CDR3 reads CASSLSSSSGANVLTF. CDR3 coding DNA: TGTGCCAGCAGTTTATCCTCTTCCTCTGGGGCCAACGTCCTGACTTTC.

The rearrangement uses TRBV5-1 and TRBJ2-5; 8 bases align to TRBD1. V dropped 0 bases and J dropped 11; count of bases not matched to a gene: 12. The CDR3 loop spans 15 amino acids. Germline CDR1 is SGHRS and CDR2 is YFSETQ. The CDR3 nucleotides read TGCGCCAGCAGCTTGGGCGCAGGGGGCATGAATGAGCAGTACTTC. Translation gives CASSLGAGGMNEQYF.

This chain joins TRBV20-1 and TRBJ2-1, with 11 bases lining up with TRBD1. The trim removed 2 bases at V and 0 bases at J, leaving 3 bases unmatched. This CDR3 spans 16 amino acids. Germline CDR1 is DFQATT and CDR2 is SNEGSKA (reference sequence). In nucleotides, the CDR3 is TGCAGTGCTAGACCAGGGACAGGGGGCTCCTACAATGAGCAGTTCTTC. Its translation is CSARPGTGGSYNEQFF.

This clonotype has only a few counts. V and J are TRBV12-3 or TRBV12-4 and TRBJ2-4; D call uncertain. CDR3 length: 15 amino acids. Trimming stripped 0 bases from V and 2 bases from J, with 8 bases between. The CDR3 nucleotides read TGTGCCAGCAGTTTAGCGAGACCGACCAAAAACATTCAGTACTTC. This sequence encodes CASSLARPTKNIQYF.

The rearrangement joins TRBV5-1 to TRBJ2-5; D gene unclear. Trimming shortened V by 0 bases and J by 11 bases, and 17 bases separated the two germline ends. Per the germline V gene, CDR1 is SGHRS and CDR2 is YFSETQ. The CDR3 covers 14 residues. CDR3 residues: CASSLDAFINEQYF. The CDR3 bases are TGCGCCAGCAGCTTGGATGCCTTCATCAATGAGCAGTACTTC.

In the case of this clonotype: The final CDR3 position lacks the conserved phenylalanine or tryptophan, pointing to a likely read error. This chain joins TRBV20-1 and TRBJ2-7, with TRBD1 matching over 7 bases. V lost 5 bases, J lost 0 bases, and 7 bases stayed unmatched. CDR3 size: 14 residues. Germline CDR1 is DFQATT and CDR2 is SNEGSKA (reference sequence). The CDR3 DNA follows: TGCAGTGCTCTGGACAGGTCAGTCTCCTACGAGCAGTACTCC. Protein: CSALDRSVSYEQYS.

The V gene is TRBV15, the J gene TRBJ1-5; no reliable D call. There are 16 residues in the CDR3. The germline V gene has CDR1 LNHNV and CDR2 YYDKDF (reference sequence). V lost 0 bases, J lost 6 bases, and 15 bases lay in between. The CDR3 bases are TGTGCCACCAGCAGAGACCTCCCGTCAGTTCCTCAGCCCCAGCATTTT. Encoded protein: CATSRDLPSVPQPQHF.

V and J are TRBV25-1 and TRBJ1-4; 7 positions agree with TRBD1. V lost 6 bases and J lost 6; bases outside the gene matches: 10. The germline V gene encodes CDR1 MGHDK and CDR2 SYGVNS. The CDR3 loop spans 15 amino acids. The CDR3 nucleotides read TGTGCCAGCAGCGAGGGGGGCAGGGGGGATGAAAAACTGTTTTTT. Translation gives CASSEGGRGDEKLFF.

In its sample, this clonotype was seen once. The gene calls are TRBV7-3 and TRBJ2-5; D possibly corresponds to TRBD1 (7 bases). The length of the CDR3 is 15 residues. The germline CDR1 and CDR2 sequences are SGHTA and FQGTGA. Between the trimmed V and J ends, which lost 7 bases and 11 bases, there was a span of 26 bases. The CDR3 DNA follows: TGTGCCAGCACCCAGGGGGGTTTGGGGTACAATGAGCAGTACTTC. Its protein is CASTQGGLGYNEQYF.

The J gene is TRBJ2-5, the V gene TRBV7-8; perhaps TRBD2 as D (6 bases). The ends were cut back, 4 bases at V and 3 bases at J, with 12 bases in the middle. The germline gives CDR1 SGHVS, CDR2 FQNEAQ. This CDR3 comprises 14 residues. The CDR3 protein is CASSSRRAEETQYF. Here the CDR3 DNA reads TGTGCCAGCAGCTCCCGGAGGGCCGAAGAGACCCAGTACTTC.

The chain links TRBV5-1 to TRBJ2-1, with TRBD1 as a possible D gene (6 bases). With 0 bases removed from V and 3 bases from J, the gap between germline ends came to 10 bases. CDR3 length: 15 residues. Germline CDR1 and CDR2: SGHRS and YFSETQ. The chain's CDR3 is CASSLEQGGYNEQFF. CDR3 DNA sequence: TGCGCCAGCAGCTTGGAACAAGGGGGCTACAATGAGCAGTTCTTC. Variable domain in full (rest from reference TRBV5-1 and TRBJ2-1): KAGVTQTPRYLIKTRGQQVTLSCSPISGHRSVSWYQQTPGQGLQFLFEYFSETQRNKGNFPGRFSGRQFSNSRSEMNVSTLELGDSALYLCASSLEQGGYNEQFFGPGTRLTVL.

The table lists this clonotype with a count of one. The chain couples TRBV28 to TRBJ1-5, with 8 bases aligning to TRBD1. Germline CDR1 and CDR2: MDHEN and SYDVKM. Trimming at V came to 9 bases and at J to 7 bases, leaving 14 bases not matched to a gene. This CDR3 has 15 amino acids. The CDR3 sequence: CASAFSGGRGQPQHF. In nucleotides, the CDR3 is TGTGCCAGTGCCTTTTCAGGGGGCCGGGGGCAGCCCCAGCATTTT.

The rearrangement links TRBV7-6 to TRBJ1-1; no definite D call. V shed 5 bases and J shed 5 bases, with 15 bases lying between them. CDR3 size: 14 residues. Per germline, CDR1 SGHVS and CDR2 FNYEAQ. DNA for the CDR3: TGTGCCAGCAGCGTGTCAACATCGGAGACTGAAGCTTTCTTT. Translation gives CASSVSTSETEAFF.

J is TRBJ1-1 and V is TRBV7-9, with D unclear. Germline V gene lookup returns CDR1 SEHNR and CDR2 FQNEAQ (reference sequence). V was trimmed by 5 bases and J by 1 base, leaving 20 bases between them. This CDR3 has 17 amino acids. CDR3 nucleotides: TGTGCCAGCAGCCATTATGGCAGCGGAGCCAAGAACACTGAAGCTTTCTTT. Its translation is CASSHYGSGAKNTEAFF.

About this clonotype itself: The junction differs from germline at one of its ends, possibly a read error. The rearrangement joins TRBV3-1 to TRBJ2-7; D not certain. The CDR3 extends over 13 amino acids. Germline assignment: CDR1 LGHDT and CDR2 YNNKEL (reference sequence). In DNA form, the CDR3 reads TGTGCCAGCAGCCAAGATCTGTCCTACGGGCAGTACTTC. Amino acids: CASSQDLSYGQYF.

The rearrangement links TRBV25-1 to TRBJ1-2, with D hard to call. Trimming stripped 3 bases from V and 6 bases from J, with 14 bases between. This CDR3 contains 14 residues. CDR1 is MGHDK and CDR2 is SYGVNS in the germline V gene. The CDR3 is CASSDPWASDGYTF. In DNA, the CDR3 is TGTGCCAGCAGTGACCCCTGGGCGTCCGATGGCTACACCTTC.

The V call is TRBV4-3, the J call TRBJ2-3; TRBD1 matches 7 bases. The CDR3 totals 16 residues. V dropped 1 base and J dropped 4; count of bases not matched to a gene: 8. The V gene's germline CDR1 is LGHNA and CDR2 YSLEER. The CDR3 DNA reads TGCGCCAGCAGCCAAGGCAGGGGGTTGGGTCCAGATACGCAGTATTTT. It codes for CASSQGRGLGPDTQYF.

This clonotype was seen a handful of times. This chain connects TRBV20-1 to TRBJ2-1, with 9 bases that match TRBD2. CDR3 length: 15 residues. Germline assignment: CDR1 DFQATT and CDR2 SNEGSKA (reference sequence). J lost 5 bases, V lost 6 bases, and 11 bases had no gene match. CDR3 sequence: CSATTGTSLNNEQFF. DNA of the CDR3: TGCAGTGCCACGACCGGGACTAGCCTAAACAATGAGCAGTTCTTC.

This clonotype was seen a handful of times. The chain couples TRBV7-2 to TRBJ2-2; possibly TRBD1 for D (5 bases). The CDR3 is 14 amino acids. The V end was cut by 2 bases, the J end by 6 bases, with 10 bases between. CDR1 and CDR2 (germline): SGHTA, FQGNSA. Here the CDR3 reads CASSLTQDSGELFF. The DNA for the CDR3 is TGTGCCAGCAGCTTAACACAGGATTCCGGGGAGCTGTTTTTT.

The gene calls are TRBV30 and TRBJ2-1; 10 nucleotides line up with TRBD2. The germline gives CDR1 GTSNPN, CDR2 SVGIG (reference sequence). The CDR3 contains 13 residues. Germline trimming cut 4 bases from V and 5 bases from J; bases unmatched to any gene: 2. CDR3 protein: CAWKGLAHNEQFF. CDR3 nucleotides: TGTGCCTGGAAGGGACTAGCGCACAATGAGCAGTTCTTC.

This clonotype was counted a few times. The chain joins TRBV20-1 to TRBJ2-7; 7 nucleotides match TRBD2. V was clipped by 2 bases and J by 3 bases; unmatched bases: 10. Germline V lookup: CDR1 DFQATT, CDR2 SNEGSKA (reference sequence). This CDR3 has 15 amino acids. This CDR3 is CSARFYSGPNYEQYF. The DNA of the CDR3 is TGCAGTGCTAGATTTTATAGCGGGCCCAACTACGAGCAGTACTTC.

The CDR3 loop is CASSWGLVGGSGDPHEQYF. The CDR3 DNA reads as TGTGCCAGCAGTTGGGGCCTCGTTGGGGGTAGCGGGGACCCCCACGAGCAGTACTTC. This sequence joins TRBV27 and TRBJ2-5; 8 bases line up with TRBD2. The DNA end lines up better with TRBJ2-7; the J call may be wrong. The germline V gene has CDR1 MNHEY and CDR2 SMNVEV (reference sequence). The CDR3 length is 19 residues.

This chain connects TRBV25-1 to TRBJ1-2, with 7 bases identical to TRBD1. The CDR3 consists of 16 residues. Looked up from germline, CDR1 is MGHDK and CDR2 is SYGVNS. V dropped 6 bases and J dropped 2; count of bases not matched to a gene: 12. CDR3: CASSASRTGGNYGYTF. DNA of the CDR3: TGTGCCAGCAGCGCATCTAGGACAGGAGGAAACTATGGCTACACCTTC.